The 27 T cell receptor beta chains below all came from one sample that was sequenced in a study of cytomegalovirus exposure and HLA in healthy donors. Profiling relied on immunoSEQ multiplex PCR, and the TCRdb table lists in-frame clones only, not all of them. The data show about 71,000 clones, over 90% seen once. Material: PBMCs. These TCRs come from a young woman in good health and CMV-seronegative.

The V gene is TRBV28, the J gene TRBJ2-7, with TRBD1 as a possible D gene (6 bases). The CDR3 is 13 residues long. Trimming removed 6 bases at V and 2 bases at J, with 11 bases between. Looked up from germline, CDR1 is MDHEN and CDR2 is SYDVKM. The CDR3 reads CASSLTGPYEQYF. In nucleotides, the CDR3 is TGTGCCAGCAGCCTGACAGGACCCTACGAGCAGTACTTC. Looking up the rest from reference TRBV28 and TRBJ2-7 gives the full variable domain: DVKVTQSSRYLVKRTGEKVFLECVQDMDHENMFWYRQDPGLGLRLIYFSYDVKMKEKGDIPEGYSVSREKKERFSLILESASTNQTSMYLCASSLTGPYEQYFGPGTRLTVT.

The V call is TRBV7-9, the J call TRBJ2-7; TRBD1 is a possible D gene (6 bases). V lost 1 base, J lost 5 bases, and 9 bases lay in between. This CDR3 region has 13 residues. The germline V gene encodes CDR1 SEHNR and CDR2 FQNEAQ (reference sequence). The CDR3 coding sequence is TGTGCCAGCAGCTTAGTGGCAGGGGACGAGCAGTACTTC. Translating it yields CASSLVAGDEQYF.

The chain carries TRBV4-1 and TRBJ1-6; D perhaps matches TRBD1 (5 bases). This CDR3 is 17 amino acids long. V was clipped by 1 base and J by 4 bases, with 14 bases between them. The germline V gene has CDR1 MGHRA and CDR2 YSYEKL. CDR3 region: CASSQGQGRQYNSPLHF. In nucleotides, the CDR3 is TGCGCCAGCAGCCAAGGGCAGGGTCGACAATATAATTCACCCCTCCACTTT.

As concerns this clone: Mismatch with germline at one junction end may stem from a read error. The chain employs TRBV7-7 and TRBJ2-1; 7 bases are shared with TRBD2. The CDR3 extends over 14 amino acids. Germline V gene sequence: CDR1 SSHAT, CDR2 FNYEAQ (reference sequence). Written as DNA, the CDR3 is TGTGCTAGCAGCTTACGGGACTGGGGAGGGGAGCAGTTCTTC. Translated: CASSLRDWGGEQFF.

This clone was seen more than once but under ten times. V and J are TRBV7-2 and TRBJ2-1; TRBD2 matches at 12 bases. V was pared by 3 bases and J by 8 bases, with 8 bases of the junction left unmatched. Germline loops: CDR1 SGHTA, CDR2 FQGNSA. There are 16 residues in the CDR3. CDR3 residues: CASSFQRLAGAYEQFF. The DNA for the CDR3 is TGTGCCAGCAGCTTTCAACGACTAGCGGGGGCGTATGAGCAGTTCTTC.

This chain links TRBV6-1 with TRBJ1-4, with D perhaps TRBD1 (5 bases). This CDR3 contains 14 residues. The germline V gene encodes CDR1 MNHNS and CDR2 SASEGT. Trimming stripped 5 bases from V and 1 base from J, with 8 bases between. The CDR3 DNA reads as TGTGCCAGCAGTCGGGGGATAACTAATGAAAAACTGTTTTTT. As protein: CASSRGITNEKLFF.

This sequence joins TRBV11-1 and TRBJ2-6; 7 bases fit TRBD1. The germline gives CDR1 SGHAT, CDR2 FQDESV (reference sequence). V lost 5 bases, J lost 2 bases, and 0 bases stayed unmatched. The CDR3 extends over 14 amino acids. The CDR3 bases are TGTGCCAGCAGCCAGGGGGCTGGGGCCAACGTCCTGACTTTC. Its protein is CASSQGAGANVLTF.

The genes are TRBV6-1 and TRBJ2-3; 8 bases are a match to TRBD2. Germline loops: CDR1 MNHNS, CDR2 SASEGT. This CDR3 is 15 amino acids long. V gave up 4 bases and J gave up 0 bases; unmatched junction bases: 3. The CDR3 loop reads CASSAQRGSTDTQYF. In DNA form, the CDR3 reads TGTGCCAGCAGTGCCCAGCGGGGGAGCACAGATACGCAGTATTTT.

V usage is TRBV11-2 and J usage is TRBJ1-5; no definite D call. V was shortened by 4 bases and J by 5 bases, with 9 bases between the two germline ends. This CDR3 has 13 residues. Germline V lookup: CDR1 SGHAT, CDR2 FQNNGV. The DNA for the CDR3 is TGTGCCAGCAGCTCTCACGAGCATCAGCCCCAGCATTTT. Encoded protein: CASSSHEHQPQHF.

The V call is TRBV7-8, the J call TRBJ1-4; D is unresolved. CDR1 is SGHVS, CDR2 FQNEAQ, per germline. The CDR3 totals 16 residues. Between the trimmed V and J ends, which lost 2 bases and 4 bases, there was a span of 14 bases. CDR3 coding DNA: TGTGCCAGCAGCTTACGGCAGGCCGGCGTTAATGAAAAACTGTTTTTT. Its translation is CASSLRQAGVNEKLFF.

This chain links TRBV5-5 with TRBJ1-1; 8 bases fit TRBD1. From germline, CDR1 is SGHKS and CDR2 YYEKEE (reference sequence). V shed 4 bases, J shed 0 bases, and the junction held 5 bases outside the gene matches. The CDR3 has 15 residues. CDR3 sequence (DNA): TGTGCCAGCAGCATCGACAGGGGCATGAACACTGAAGCTTTCTTT. Protein: CASSIDRGMNTEAFF. The full variable domain, with the rest looked up from reference TRBV5-5 and TRBJ1-1, is DAGVTQSPTHLIKTRGQQVTLRCSPISGHKSVSWYQQVLGQGPQFIFQYYEKEERGRGNFPDRFSARQFPNYSSELNVNALLLGDSALYLCASSIDRGMNTEAFFGQGTRLTVV.

V is TRBV27 and J is TRBJ2-7, with D possibly being TRBD1 (6 bases). Germline loops: CDR1 MNHEY, CDR2 SMNVEV (reference sequence). This CDR3 is built from 13 residues. V gave up 5 bases and J gave up 7 bases, with 15 bases separating them. CDR3 DNA: TGTGCCAGCAGTACGGGACACCCTCTTGAGCAGTACTTC. Translating gives CASSTGHPLEQYF.

This clone was recorded a few times. The J gene is TRBJ1-4, the V gene TRBV4-2; TRBD1 aligns across 10 bases. V shed 1 base and J 12 bases; nucleotides not matched to a gene: 8. This CDR3 contains 15 residues. The V gene's germline CDR1 is LGHNA and CDR2 YNFKEQ. CDR3 amino acids: CASSQGAGQGRELFF. DNA of the CDR3: TGTGCCAGCAGCCAAGGAGCGGGACAGGGGAGGGAACTGTTTTTT.

The rearrangement joins TRBV18 to TRBJ1-3, with TRBD1 as a possible D gene (5 bases). V lost 1 base and J lost 1, with 8 bases in between. The CDR3 totals 15 residues. Per the germline V gene, CDR1 is KGHSH and CDR2 is LQKENI. CDR3 amino acids: CASSPQSGSGNTIYF. The CDR3 DNA follows: TGTGCCAGCTCACCACAGTCAGGGTCTGGAAACACCATATATTTT. Supplemented by reference TRBV18 and TRBJ1-3, the full variable domain reads NAGVMQNPRHLVRRRGQEARLRCSPMKGHSHVYWYRQLPEEGLKFMVYLQKENIIDESGMPKERFSAEFPKEGPSILRIQQVVRGDSAAYFCASSPQSGSGNTIYFGEGSWLTVV.

The chain combines TRBV9 with TRBJ2-5, with 10 bases aligning to TRBD2. The V gene's germline CDR1 is SGDLS and CDR2 YYNGEE. The CDR3 spans 16 residues. J was trimmed by 5 bases and V by 3 bases; bases with no gene match: 10. The chain's CDR3 is CASSGGPAGGPETQYF. The CDR3 DNA is TGTGCCAGCAGCGGGGGCCCAGCGGGGGGGCCGGAGACCCAGTACTTC.

The gene calls are TRBV30 and TRBJ1-5; 8 bases agree with TRBD1. Germline CDR1 is GTSNPN and CDR2 is SVGIG (reference sequence). Unmatched junction bases numbered 2, after V lost 0 bases and J lost 7 bases. The CDR3 spans 13 residues. The CDR3 nucleotides read TGTGCCTGGAGTGTTGGACAGGGCCAGCCCCAGCATTTT. The encoded protein is CAWSVGQGQPQHF.

The chain links TRBV7-9 to TRBJ1-2, with TRBD1 matching 7 bases. This CDR3 comprises 16 residues. The junction had 10 bases not matched to a gene; V was cut back by 5 bases and J by 1 base. Per the germline V gene, CDR1 is SEHNR and CDR2 is FQNEAQ (reference sequence). The CDR3 sequence is CASSPPRTGLNYGYTF. CDR3 coding DNA: TGTGCCAGCAGCCCCCCGAGGACAGGTCTTAACTATGGCTACACCTTC.

This clone has only one observation. This rearrangement joins TRBV5-1 to TRBJ1-1; weak D call: TRBD1 (5 bases). Germline CDR1 SGHRS, CDR2 YFSETQ. Trimming took off 0 bases at V and 4 bases at J, with 7 bases between the two ends. The length of the CDR3 is 13 residues. CDR3 DNA sequence: TGCGCCAGCAGCTTGGTAGGGGCCACTGAAGCTTTCTTT. Translation: CASSLVGATEAFF.

This sequence joins TRBV10-2 and TRBJ1-2, with D perhaps TRBD1 (5 bases). The germline V gene has CDR1 WSHSY and CDR2 SAAADI. The CDR3 is made up of 13 amino acids. Trimming pared 6 bases from V and 2 bases from J, leaving 10 bases between. Written as DNA, the CDR3 is TGCGCCAGCAGCCGACAGACAAACTATGGCTACACCTTC. Translating it yields CASSRQTNYGYTF.

This chain uses TRBV10-1 with TRBJ2-1, with D possibly matching TRBD2 (6 bases). Germline V gives CDR1 WNHNN, CDR2 SYGVQD (reference sequence). CDR3 length: 16 amino acids. V lost 2 bases, J lost 6 bases, and 17 bases lay in between. The CDR3 reads CASSESGGTPVNEQFF. CDR3 DNA: TGCGCCAGCAGTGAGAGCGGAGGGACGCCGGTCAATGAGCAGTTCTTC.

This chain connects TRBV9 to TRBJ2-1, with 13 bases matching TRBD2. The germline V gene has CDR1 SGDLS and CDR2 YYNGEE. With 6 bases clipped from V and 3 bases from J, the junction kept 6 bases outside the gene matches. CDR3 length: 16 residues. CDR3 amino acids: CASTVRTSGSYNEQFF. In DNA, the CDR3 is TGTGCCAGCACTGTGAGGACTAGCGGGAGCTACAATGAGCAGTTCTTC.

The rearrangement uses TRBV5-4 and TRBJ2-6, with D unclear. Germline loops: CDR1 SGHNT, CDR2 YYREEE (reference sequence). The ends were cut back, 0 bases at V and 2 bases at J, with 6 bases in the middle. The CDR3 consists of 15 residues. This CDR3 reads CASSLAEAGANVLTF. CDR3 in DNA: TGTGCCAGCAGCTTGGCCGAGGCTGGGGCCAACGTCCTGACTTTC. The variable domain in full, completed from reference TRBV5-4 and TRBJ2-6, reads ETGVTQSPTHLIKTRGQQVTLRCSSQSGHNTVSWYQQALGQGPQFIFQYYREEENGRGNFPPRFSGLQFPNYSSELNVNALELDDSALYLCASSLAEAGANVLTFGAGSRLTVL.

The chain combines TRBV19 with TRBJ1-3; D is ambiguous. The ends were cut back, 6 bases at V and 0 bases at J, with 12 bases in the middle. The CDR3 is made up of 15 amino acids. CDR1 is LNHDA and CDR2 is SQIVND in the germline V gene (reference sequence). The CDR3 reads CASRLQLTSGNTIYF. For the CDR3, the DNA is TGTGCCAGTAGGCTACAGCTTACCTCTGGAAACACCATATATTTT.

This clone was seen once. This chain joins TRBV5-8 and TRBJ1-1; tentatively, D is TRBD1 (5 bases). There are 13 residues in the CDR3. CDR1 is SGHTS and CDR2 is YDEGEE in the germline V gene. V was shortened by 7 bases and J by 0 bases, with 10 bases between the two germline ends. CDR3 amino acids: CASSGFMNTEAFF. As DNA, the CDR3 is TGTGCCAGCTCAGGGTTTATGAACACTGAAGCTTTCTTT.

The chain employs TRBV7-9 and TRBJ2-3; the match to TRBD1 covers 7 bases. Germline CDR1 reads SEHNR; CDR2 reads FQNEAQ (reference sequence). This CDR3 comprises 15 residues. Trimming at V came to 5 bases and at J to 0 bases, leaving 5 bases not matched to a gene. The DNA for the CDR3 is TGTGCCAGCAGCCCCGGGACAGTTAGCACAGATACGCAGTATTTT. Its protein product is CASSPGTVSTDTQYF. Variable domain in full (rest from reference TRBV7-9 and TRBJ2-3): DTGVSQNPRHKITKRGQNVTFRCDPISEHNRLYWYRQTLGQGPEFLTYFQNEAQLEKSRLLSDRFSAERPKGSFSTLEIQRTEQGDSAMYLCASSPGTVSTDTQYFGPGTRLTVL.

V gene TRBV9 combines with J gene TRBJ2-3; D might be TRBD2 (5 bases). The CDR3 covers 14 residues. CDR1 SGDLS and CDR2 YYNGEE come from the germline V gene. Between the trimmed V and J ends, which lost 3 bases and 2 bases, there was a span of 10 bases. This CDR3 reads CASSEGGITDTQYF. The CDR3 bases are TGTGCCAGCAGCGAAGGAGGAATCACAGATACGCAGTATTTT. The full variable domain, with the rest looked up from reference TRBV9 and TRBJ2-3, is DSGVTQTPKHLITATGQRVTLRCSPRSGDLSVYWYQQSLDQGLQFLIQYYNGEERAKGNILERFSAQQFPDLHSELNLSSLELGDSALYFCASSEGGITDTQYFGPGTRLTVL.

This chain connects TRBV6-5 to TRBJ2-3; perhaps TRBD2 as D (6 bases). CDR3 length: 12 residues. CDR1 and CDR2 from the germline V gene are MNHEY and SVGAGI. Trimming cost V 10 bases and J 2 bases, with 10 bases left between them. CDR3 protein: CATSSVTDTQYF. CDR3 in DNA: TGTGCCACCTCTAGCGTCACAGATACGCAGTATTTT.